What follows are 28 T cell receptor beta chains derived from one specimen sequenced in a study of shared clonotypes between healthy human individuals. Clones were read by immunoSEQ multiplex PCR, and TCRdb kept only the in-frame ones, dropping some. The sample consists of over a million clones, approximately 98% of them appearing once. Source material: naive CD4+ T cells sorted from blood. Subset of the sample: CD45RA+ positively selected. These receptors were obtained from a man aged 25 to 40 in good health.

The chain combines TRBV18 with TRBJ2-3; D gene uncertain. Between the trimmed V and J ends, which lost 1 base and 4 bases, there was a span of 9 bases. CDR1 and CDR2 (germline): KGHSH, LQKENI. The length of the CDR3 is 14 residues. CDR3 DNA: TGTGCCAGCTCACCACGGTCGGCCTCAGATACGCAGTATTTT. This encodes CASSPRSASDTQYF.

V usage is TRBV4-1 and J usage is TRBJ2-6; D unresolved. CDR3 length: 16 residues. Germline assignment: CDR1 MGHRA and CDR2 YSYEKL. Deletions cut 1 base from V and 1 base from J, with 8 bases between. CDR3 sequence (DNA): TGCGCCAGCAGCCAAGCCGATACTTCTGGGGCCAACGTCCTGACTTTC. Translated: CASSQADTSGANVLTF.

The CDR3 region has the DNA TGTGCCATCAGTGTGCGGGAGACAGACAATGAGCAGTTCTTC. This sequence encodes CAISVRETDNEQFF. This sequence joins TRBV10-3 and TRBJ2-1; 7 bases agree with TRBD2. The CDR3 consists of 14 residues. Germline V lookup: CDR1 ENHRY, CDR2 SYGVKD. Germline trimming cut 4 bases from V and 5 bases from J; bases unmatched to any gene: 5.

The chain carries TRBV6-5 and TRBJ1-3; D is uncertain. CDR1 and CDR2 (germline): MNHEY, SVGAGI. V gave up 8 bases and J gave up 0 bases, with 5 bases separating them. This CDR3 is built from 12 residues. The CDR3 spells CASRSSGNTIYF. For the CDR3, the DNA is TGTGCCAGCCGCAGCTCTGGAAACACCATATATTTT.

This clone was observed a handful of times. This sequence joins TRBV4-2 and TRBJ2-7; D is perhaps TRBD1 (6 bases). Trimming stripped 3 bases from V and 0 bases from J, with 15 bases between. Germline values: CDR1 LGHNA, CDR2 YNFKEQ. This CDR3 is 16 amino acids long. CDR3 sequence: CASSQANRVLSYEQYF. CDR3 coding DNA: TGTGCCAGCAGCCAGGCAAACAGGGTTCTCTCCTACGAGCAGTACTTC.

The chain has TRBV5-6 and TRBJ2-7, with 14 bases fitting TRBD2. The junction had 6 bases not matched to a gene; V was cut back by 4 bases and J by 0 bases. The CDR3 loop spans 17 amino acids. Germline V lookup: CDR1 SGHDT, CDR2 YYEEEE. The CDR3 DNA sequence: TGTGCCAGCAGCGAGGGACTAGCGGGAGTCTTCTCCTACGAGCAGTACTTC. This gives the protein CASSEGLAGVFSYEQYF.

About this clone: This same CDR3 is encoded by further DNA sequences in the sample. V usage is TRBV18 and J usage is TRBJ2-3; 8 bases line up with TRBD1. CDR1 and CDR2 from the germline V gene are KGHSH and LQKENI. The CDR3 sequence is 16 residues long. V trimming: 3 bases; J trimming: 1 base; junction bases outside the gene matches: 6. The DNA for the CDR3 is TGTGCCAGCTCACCGCGTGGACAGGGAGGCACAGATACGCAGTATTTT. This codes for CASSPRGQGGTDTQYF. The entire variable domain, with the rest obtained from reference TRBV18 and TRBJ2-3, is as follows: NAGVMQNPRHLVRRRGQEARLRCSPMKGHSHVYWYRQLPEEGLKFMVYLQKENIIDESGMPKERFSAEFPKEGPSILRIQQVVRGDSAAYFCASSPRGQGGTDTQYFGPGTRLTVL.

The rearrangement joins TRBV20-1 to TRBJ2-1, with unresolved D. Germline loops: CDR1 DFQATT, CDR2 SNEGSKA (reference sequence). V shed 6 bases and J shed 16 bases, with 13 bases lying between them. This CDR3 has 9 amino acids. The CDR3 protein is CSAAPYPFF. DNA of the CDR3: TGCAGTGCCGCTCCATATCCCTTCTTC.

The chain is built from TRBV28 and TRBJ2-7; 10 bases align to TRBD2. Germline CDR1 is MDHEN and CDR2 is SYDVKM. With 5 bases clipped from V and 0 bases from J, the junction kept 7 bases outside the gene matches. This CDR3 contains 16 residues. The CDR3: CASSLSGRPSSYEQYF. CDR3 sequence (DNA): TGTGCCAGCAGTCTTAGCGGGAGGCCTAGCTCCTACGAGCAGTACTTC. The full variable domain, completed using reference TRBV28 and TRBJ2-7, is DVKVTQSSRYLVKRTGEKVFLECVQDMDHENMFWYRQDPGLGLRLIYFSYDVKMKEKGDIPEGYSVSREKKERFSLILESASTNQTSMYLCASSLSGRPSSYEQYFGPGTRLTVT.

V gene TRBV2 combines with J gene TRBJ1-5, with 9 positions matching TRBD1. V lost 7 bases and J lost 4; bases outside the gene matches: 5. The CDR3 covers 14 residues. The germline gives CDR1 SNHLY, CDR2 FYNNEI. DNA of the CDR3: TGTGCCAGCACAAGGGACAGGGCGAATCAGCCCCAGCATTTT. Translating it yields CASTRDRANQPQHF.

The V call is TRBV2, the J call TRBJ1-1; possibly TRBD1 for D (6 bases). The CDR3 length is 12 residues. CDR1 is SNHLY, CDR2 FYNNEI, per germline. Trimming cost V 7 bases and J 5 bases, with 11 bases left between them. The CDR3 sequence is CASKEGGTEAFF. CDR3 bases: TGTGCCAGCAAAGAGGGGGGGACTGAAGCTTTCTTT.

V gene TRBV15 combines with J gene TRBJ2-1; no definite D call. CDR1 is LNHNV and CDR2 is YYDKDF in the germline V gene (reference sequence). This CDR3 spans 13 amino acids. Trimming shortened V by 4 bases and J by 9 bases, and 13 bases separated the two germline ends. This CDR3 is CATSIGKGLEQFF. The CDR3 nucleotides read TGTGCCACCAGCATTGGGAAGGGCCTTGAGCAGTTCTTC.

This clone was counted a single time. The chain combines TRBV6-5 with TRBJ2-7; D is unresolved. CDR1 and CDR2 (germline): MNHEY, SVGAGI. This CDR3 is 14 amino acids long. Between the trimmed V and J ends, which lost 0 bases and 2 bases, there was a span of 8 bases. CDR3 DNA: TGTGCCAGCAGTTACTCTGCACCGACCTACGAGCAGTACTTC. Amino acids: CASSYSAPTYEQYF.

This clone was counted once. The CDR3 sequence is CATSGRDSLYSNQPQHF. In DNA form, the CDR3 reads TGTGCCACCAGCGGCCGGGACAGCCTTTATAGCAATCAGCCCCAGCATTTT. The V call is TRBV15, the J call TRBJ1-5; 7 positions match TRBD1. V dropped 5 bases and J dropped 0; count of bases not matched to a gene: 10. CDR1 is LNHNV and CDR2 is YYDKDF in the germline V gene (reference sequence). The CDR3 is 17 amino acids. Looking up the rest from reference TRBV15 and TRBJ1-5 gives the full variable domain: DAMVIQNPRYQVTQFGKPVTLSCSQTLNHNVMYWYQQKSSQAPKLLFHYYDKDFNNEADTPDNFQSRRPNTSFCFLDIRSPGLGDTAMYLCATSGRDSLYSNQPQHFGDGTRLSIL.

The chain carries TRBV11-2 and TRBJ2-5; unclear D gene. CDR3 length equals 11 residues. CDR1 is SGHAT, CDR2 FQNNGV, per germline. The V and J ends lost 4 bases and 6 bases respectively, with 6 bases between them. The CDR3 DNA follows: TGTGCCAGCAGCTCACCTAAGACCCAGTACTTC. It translates to CASSSPKTQYF. Variable domain in full (rest from reference TRBV11-2 and TRBJ2-5): EAGVAQSPRYKIIEKRQSVAFWCNPISGHATLYWYQQILGQGPKLLIQFQNNGVVDDSQLPKDRFSAERLKGVDSTLKIQPAKLEDSAVYLCASSSPKTQYFGPGTRLLVL.

In DNA form, the CDR3 reads TGTGCCAGCAGCTTAGGCAGGGGGGGAACGATGAACACTGAAGCTTTCTTT. It encodes CASSLGRGGTMNTEAFF. The chain recombines TRBV7-9 with TRBJ1-1; 7 bases match TRBD1. This CDR3 region has 17 residues. Germline V lookup: CDR1 SEHNR, CDR2 FQNEAQ (reference sequence). V lost 1 base and J lost 0; bases outside the gene matches: 8.

The V and J genes are TRBV9 and TRBJ1-4, with D perhaps matching TRBD1 (5 bases). CDR1 SGDLS and CDR2 YYNGEE come from the germline V gene. The CDR3 runs to 17 residues. The V and J ends lost 0 bases and 8 bases respectively, with 20 bases between them. The CDR3 region is CASSVAENRLQGEKLFF. CDR3 coding DNA: TGTGCCAGCAGCGTAGCAGAAAACAGGCTCCAAGGAGAAAAACTGTTTTTT.

The V and J genes are TRBV5-1 and TRBJ2-7; tentatively, D is TRBD2 (5 bases). CDR3 size: 15 residues. The germline V gene encodes CDR1 SGHRS and CDR2 YFSETQ. Between the trimmed V and J ends, which lost 1 base and 0 bases, there was a span of 11 bases. CDR3 nucleotide sequence: TGCGCCAGCAGCTTGCTTCGTGGGAGCTCCTACGAGCAGTACTTC. It translates to CASSLLRGSSYEQYF. Using reference TRBV5-1 and TRBJ2-7 for the parts outside the CDR3, the full variable domain is KAGVTQTPRYLIKTRGQQVTLSCSPISGHRSVSWYQQTPGQGLQFLFEYFSETQRNKGNFPGRFSGRQFSNSRSEMNVSTLELGDSALYLCASSLLRGSSYEQYFGPGTRLTVT.

The chain combines TRBV5-4 with TRBJ2-7; 11 bases are shared with TRBD2. V was clipped by 5 bases and J by 7 bases; unmatched bases: 8. This CDR3 is 14 amino acids long. Germline assignment: CDR1 SGHNT and CDR2 YYREEE (reference sequence). The CDR3 DNA reads TGTGCCAGCAGGATAGCGGGAGGGTTGGGAGAGCAGTACTTC. Its translation is CASRIAGGLGEQYF.

The chain carries TRBV5-6 and TRBJ2-6; D not resolved. CDR1 is SGHDT, CDR2 YYEEEE, per germline. V shed 7 bases and J shed 2 bases, with 10 bases lying between them. The CDR3 is 14 residues long. The CDR3 region has the DNA TGTGCCAGCCAAGTGGGAACTGGGGCCAACGTCCTGACTTTC. Protein: CASQVGTGANVLTF.

The rearrangement uses TRBV7-2 and TRBJ1-2, with D unresolved. CDR1 is SGHTA and CDR2 is FQGNSA in the germline V gene. The CDR3 contains 13 residues. V gave up 5 bases and J gave up 4 bases, with 11 bases separating them. The CDR3 DNA reads as TGTGCCAGCAGCCCCCCGGTCCCCTATGGCTACACCTTC. Amino acids: CASSPPVPYGYTF.

This chain joins TRBV5-5 and TRBJ2-5, with 12 bases fitting TRBD2. This CDR3 has 16 residues. V lost 4 bases to trimming and J lost 5 bases; unmatched junction nucleotides: 9. The germline V gene encodes CDR1 SGHKS and CDR2 YYEKEE (reference sequence). The CDR3 DNA follows: TGTGCCAGCAGCGCCCGACTAGCGGGAGTCAGGGAGACCCAGTACTTC. It translates to CASSARLAGVRETQYF. Full variable domain (rest looked up from reference TRBV5-5 and TRBJ2-5): DAGVTQSPTHLIKTRGQQVTLRCSPISGHKSVSWYQQVLGQGPQFIFQYYEKEERGRGNFPDRFSARQFPNYSSELNVNALLLGDSALYLCASSARLAGVRETQYFGPGTRLLVL.

This rearrangement joins TRBV19 to TRBJ2-7; TRBD1 agrees at 7 bases. Trimming cost V 4 bases and J 2 bases; bases outside gene matches: 8. Germline V gene data show CDR1 as LNHDA and CDR2 as SQIVND (reference sequence). This CDR3 is built from 15 residues. CDR3 DNA: TGTGCCAGTAGTACAAGACAGGGTCCTACCTACGAGCAGTACTTC. It specifies CASSTRQGPTYEQYF.

This chain links TRBV5-4 with TRBJ2-5; tentatively, D is TRBD1 (5 bases). This CDR3 has 14 residues. V shed 0 bases and J shed 4 bases, with 10 bases lying between them. Germline loops: CDR1 SGHNT, CDR2 YYREEE (reference sequence). CDR3 DNA: TGTGCCAGCAGCTTGGAGGGGATTCGAGAGACCCAGTACTTC. It specifies CASSLEGIRETQYF. Complete variable domain (other parts from reference TRBV5-4 and TRBJ2-5): ETGVTQSPTHLIKTRGQQVTLRCSSQSGHNTVSWYQQALGQGPQFIFQYYREEENGRGNFPPRFSGLQFPNYSSELNVNALELDDSALYLCASSLEGIRETQYFGPGTRLLVL.

The chain has TRBV5-1 and TRBJ2-5; the D gene could be TRBD1 or TRBD2 (5 bases each). Germline V CDR1 and CDR2: SGHRS, YFSETQ. The CDR3 loop spans 14 amino acids. V was pared by 4 bases and J by 4 bases, with 14 bases between. The CDR3 region is CASSGGFRRETQYF. The DNA of the CDR3 is TGCGCCAGCAGCGGGGGTTTCAGGCGAGAGACCCAGTACTTC.

This sequence joins TRBV5-1 and TRBJ2-7; D possibly corresponds to TRBD1 (6 bases). The CDR3 runs 15 residues. CDR1 and CDR2 (germline): SGHRS, YFSETQ. Trimming left V 4 bases short and J 4 bases short, with 18 bases between. The CDR3 nucleotides are TGCGCCAGCAGCAACAGGGAATTGGGGCCTTACGAGCAGTACTTC. Translation: CASSNRELGPYEQYF.

The chain employs TRBV6-1 and TRBJ2-2, with a weak D call TRBD1 (6 bases). Trimming took 3 bases from V and 4 from J, leaving 9 bases between them. Germline V gene data show CDR1 as MNHNS and CDR2 as SASEGT. The length of the CDR3 is 14 residues. CDR3: CASSDGQSTGELFF. CDR3 in DNA: TGTGCCAGCAGTGATGGACAGAGCACCGGGGAGCTGTTTTTT.

The chain recombines TRBV30 with TRBJ2-2; 9 bases agree with TRBD1. The CDR3 covers 15 residues. V lost 8 bases and J lost 5; bases outside the gene matches: 12. Germline V CDR1 and CDR2: GTSNPN, SVGIG (reference sequence). The CDR3 loop reads CAQARDRVGTGELFF. CDR3 nucleotide sequence: TGTGCCCAAGCCCGGGACAGGGTCGGTACCGGGGAGCTGTTTTTT.